A single T cell receptor beta chain is shown here with its context. Its antigen target is currently unknown. Base qualities are not at hand, and no much larger clone is one base apart. The CDR3 sequence holds 15 residues, the cysteine and phenylalanine included. The CDR3 DNA has 45 bases and is translated from base 1. The germline V gene supplies CDR1 SGHDT and CDR2 YYEEEE. V is shortened by 0 bases, J by 6 bases, and the region joining them spans 10 bases. The CDR3 regions of human TCRbeta chains were analyzed by immunosequencing. Per the original workflow: Repertoire TCRs were matched against a reference library of SARS-CoV-2-specific TCRs generated with the MIRA antigen-specificity platform. Breadth was defined as the fraction of unique TCRs that were SARS-CoV-2-associated, and depth was defined as the fraction of total T cells that were SARS-CoV-2-associated. Using the MIRA data, each spike-specific TCR was mapped to the spike region that the TCR reacts to and placed in a CD4 or CD8 class. Log10-transformed breadth and depth values were compared by one-way ANOVA with Sidak's multiple comparisons tests. Sourced from immuneACCESS, this table was stored by TCRdb with only in-frame sequences that have V and J called. A share of the clones is absent; for the studies checked, an unresolved V gene accounts for under half, and the remainder has no known explanation. The V and J calls and the clone size are those of that table, but D and trimming were determined from the DNA. This sample holds some 160,000 clones; more than 90% were observed only once. Jointly, the top ten make up around 1.7% of the sample.

The sample comes from a study of T cell responses to AZD1222 COVID-19 vaccine (dated by TCRdb to about 2021). A note on the overall study: AZD1222 recipients given second doses at about 4 weeks or at about 12 weeks were pooled, since spike-specific TCR depth and breadth were not found to differ between the two schedules. A total of 230 to 250 trial participants underwent TCR sequencing, of whom about 200 had received two doses of AZD1222 and approximately 26 had received two doses of the MenACWY control vaccine. Trial participants were enrolled by age into 18-55, 56-69 and 70-plus year subgroups, with around 150, 28 and 57 TCR-sequenced participants respectively.

The sample's time point, from its label and the paper: baseline before first vaccination. Vaccinee samples came from UK trials COV001 and COV002, including a single-blind randomized controlled phase 2/3 trial of AZD1222 (ChAdOx1 nCoV-19) in healthy adults. For TCRbeta chain sequencing, PBMC samples from trial participants were taken at day 0 and at day 28 after the second dose. On the study overall, not on this receptor specifically: Because no samples from the day 14 peak response were available, repertoires could be characterized only after the peak T cell response. Epitopes outside the regions mutated in the B.1.351 and B.1.1.7 variants were reportedly recognized by nearly half of the unique spike-specific TCRs. Conclusions about previously exposed vaccinees are limited, since just five to seven AZD1222 recipients were seropositive for SARS-CoV-2 at baseline. The vaccine-associated CD4 TCRs covered the entire spike protein, and the dominant responses fell in regions 160-218 and 743-854. A significant rise in spike-specific TCR breadth and depth was observed after two AZD1222 doses relative to day 0 and relative to MenACWY recipients. Participants were mostly white British and included more females than males, and it was suggested by the authors that clonal diversity may have been underestimated. The 56-69-year group was small, and its depth increase did not reach significance, likely because of low power.

The chain is made from TRBV5-6 and TRBJ2-6; the D gene is not confidently resolved. This clonotype was obtained from an adult in good health. The starting material was peripheral blood, obtained on day 0 of AZD1222 vaccination. CDR3 loop: CASSLVTAEANVLTF. At the DNA level, the sequence is TGTGCCAGCAGCTTGGTGACTGCTGAGGCCAACGTCCTGACTTTC.